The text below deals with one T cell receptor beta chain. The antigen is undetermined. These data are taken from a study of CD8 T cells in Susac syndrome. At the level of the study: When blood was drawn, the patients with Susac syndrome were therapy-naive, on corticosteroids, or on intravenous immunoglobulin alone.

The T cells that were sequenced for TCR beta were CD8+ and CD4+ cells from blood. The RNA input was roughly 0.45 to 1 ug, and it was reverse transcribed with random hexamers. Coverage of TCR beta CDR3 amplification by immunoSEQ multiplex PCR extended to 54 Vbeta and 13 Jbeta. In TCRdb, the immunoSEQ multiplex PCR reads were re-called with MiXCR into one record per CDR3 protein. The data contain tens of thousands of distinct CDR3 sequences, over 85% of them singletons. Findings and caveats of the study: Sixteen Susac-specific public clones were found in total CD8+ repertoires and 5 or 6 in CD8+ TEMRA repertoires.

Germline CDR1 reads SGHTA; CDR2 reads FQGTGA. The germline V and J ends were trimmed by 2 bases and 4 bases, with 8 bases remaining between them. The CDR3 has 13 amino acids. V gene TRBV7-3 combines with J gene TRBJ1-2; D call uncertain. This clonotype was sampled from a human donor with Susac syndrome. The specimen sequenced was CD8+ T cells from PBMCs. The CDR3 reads CASSLGGFYGYTF. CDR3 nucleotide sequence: TGTGCCAGCAGCTTAGGCGGATTCTATGGCTACACCTTC. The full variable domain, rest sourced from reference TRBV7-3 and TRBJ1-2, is GAGVSQTPSNKVTEKGKYVELRCDPISGHTALYWYRQSLGQGPEFLIYFQGTGAADDSGLPNDRFFAVRPEGSVSTLKIQRTERGDSAVYLCASSLGGFYGYTFGSGTRLTVV.